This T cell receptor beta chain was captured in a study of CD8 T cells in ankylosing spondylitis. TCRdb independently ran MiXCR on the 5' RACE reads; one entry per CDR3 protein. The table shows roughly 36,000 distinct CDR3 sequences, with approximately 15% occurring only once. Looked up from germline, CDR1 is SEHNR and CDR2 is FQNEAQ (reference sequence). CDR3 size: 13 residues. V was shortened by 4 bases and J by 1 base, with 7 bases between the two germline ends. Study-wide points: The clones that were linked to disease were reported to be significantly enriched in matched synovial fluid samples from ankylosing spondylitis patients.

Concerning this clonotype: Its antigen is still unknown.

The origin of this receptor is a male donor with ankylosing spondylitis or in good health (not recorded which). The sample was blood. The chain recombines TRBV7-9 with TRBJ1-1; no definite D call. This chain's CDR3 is CASSSVGNTEAFF. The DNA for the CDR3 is TGTGCCAGCAGCTCTGTGGGGAACACTGAAGCTTTCTTT.